This TCR beta chain comes out of a study of early T cells in non-severe SARS-CoV-2 infection. Overall study: The chains were unpaired, and the sequenced material was bulk RNA from unsorted whole blood.

Separate cDNA molecules each had unique molecular identifiers attached to them. Each CDR3 protein gets one entry after TCRdb re-called the 5' RACE reads with MiXCR. The table lists some 37,000 distinct CDR3 sequences, roughly 9.9% of them singletons. This clonotype was observed a few times. The specimen was whole blood. The source is an adult who was a healthcare worker with PCR-confirmed SARS-CoV-2 infection or an uninfected control (not recorded which).

The CDR3 DNA follows: TGTGCCAGCAGCTTAGGGACTAGCGGGGCCTTCGAATACACCGGGGAGCTGTTTTTT. Translating gives CASSLGTSGAFEYTGELFF. The rearrangement joins TRBV7-9 to TRBJ2-2; 12 positions agree with TRBD2. Germline V gene data show CDR1 as SEHNR and CDR2 as FQNEAQ (reference sequence). The CDR3 runs 19 residues. Trimming at V came to 1 base and at J to 3 bases, leaving 9 bases not matched to a gene.